The 5 T cell receptor beta chains given below trace back to one sample, sequenced in a study of T-cell memory formation after mild COVID-19. TCRdb passed the 5' RACE reads through MiXCR, listing each CDR3 protein once. The table has some 310,000 distinct CDR3 sequences, 20% to 25% seen once. Sequencing used PBMCs or a T cell subset sorted from them (not recorded which). These receptors were obtained from a man aged 18-30 years who had mild COVID-19 (a few samples of this study predate the infection). Cell type and time point are not known.

V gene TRBV5-4 combines with J gene TRBJ2-7; 7 nucleotides agree with TRBD1. The CDR3 sequence is 15 residues long. The germline gives CDR1 SGHNT, CDR2 YYREEE (reference sequence). Losses at the gene ends were 4 bases for V and 1 base for J; bases not matched to a gene: 8. CDR3 coding DNA: TGTGCCAGCAGCCACGCCCGGGACAGATCCTACGAGCAGTACGTC. This codes for CASSHARDRSYEQYV.

This clonotype was observed a handful of times. The chain couples TRBV27 to TRBJ2-7; perhaps TRBD1 as D (6 bases). The CDR3 covers 12 residues. The V gene's germline CDR1 is MNHEY and CDR2 SMNVEV (reference sequence). Deletions cut 3 bases from V and 5 bases from J, with 8 bases between. CDR3 amino acids: CASSFGGHEQYF. CDR3 nucleotides: TGTGCCAGCAGTTTTGGGGGCCACGAGCAGTACTTC.

In this sample, this clonotype turned up a few times. The chain combines TRBV18 with TRBJ2-6, with D unresolved. The CDR3 contains 15 residues. Trimming stripped 2 bases from V and 0 bases from J, with 5 bases between. Germline CDR1 KGHSH, CDR2 LQKENI. The CDR3 sequence: CASSPLASGANVLTF. The CDR3 DNA follows: TGTGCCAGCTCACCATTAGCCTCTGGGGCCAACGTCCTGACTTTC.

The V gene is TRBV7-2, the J gene TRBJ2-2; D not resolved. CDR3 length equals 13 residues. The germline CDR1 and CDR2 sequences are SGHTA and FQGNSA. Trimming shortened V by 2 bases and J by 7 bases, and 8 bases separated the two germline ends. Here the CDR3 DNA reads TGTGCCAGCAGCTTAATCCCTTTCGGGGAGCTGTTTTTT. Encoded protein: CASSLIPFGELFF. The whole variable domain, remainder taken from reference TRBV7-2 and TRBJ2-2, is GAGVSQSPSNKVTEKGKDVELRCDPISGHTALYWYRQSLGQGLEFLIYFQGNSAPDKSGLPSDRFSAERTGGSVSTLTIQRTQQEDSAVYLCASSLIPFGELFFGEGSRLTVL.

V gene TRBV9 combines with J gene TRBJ2-1; TRBD1 might be the D (6 bases). This CDR3 has 14 residues. V was pared by 5 bases and J by 3 bases, with 12 bases between. Looked up from germline, CDR1 is SGDLS and CDR2 is YYNGEE. CDR3 residues: CASRGAGVYNEQFF. DNA for the CDR3: TGTGCCAGCAGGGGGGCCGGAGTCTACAATGAGCAGTTCTTC.